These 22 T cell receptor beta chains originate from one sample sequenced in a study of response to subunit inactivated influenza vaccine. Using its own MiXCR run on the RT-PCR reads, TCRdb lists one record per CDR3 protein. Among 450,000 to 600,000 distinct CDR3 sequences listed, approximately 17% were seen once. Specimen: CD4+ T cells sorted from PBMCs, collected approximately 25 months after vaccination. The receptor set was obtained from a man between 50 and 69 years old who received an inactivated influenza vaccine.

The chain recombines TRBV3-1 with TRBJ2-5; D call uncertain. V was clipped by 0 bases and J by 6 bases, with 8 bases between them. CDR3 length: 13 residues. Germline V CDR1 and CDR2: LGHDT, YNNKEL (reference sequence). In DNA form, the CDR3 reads TGTGCCAGCAGCCAAGATCCACGGAAGACCCAGTACTTC. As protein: CASSQDPRKTQYF.

The CDR3 bases are TGTGCCAGCAGCCTGGGGGGGGCTAGGAGCACAGATACGCAGTATTTT. This codes for CASSLGGARSTDTQYF. This chain connects TRBV4-2 to TRBJ2-3; a possible D gene is TRBD2 (7 bases). The CDR3 spans 16 residues. Trimming cost V 4 bases and J 0 bases, with 14 bases left between them. The germline CDR1 and CDR2 sequences are LGHNA and YNFKEQ.

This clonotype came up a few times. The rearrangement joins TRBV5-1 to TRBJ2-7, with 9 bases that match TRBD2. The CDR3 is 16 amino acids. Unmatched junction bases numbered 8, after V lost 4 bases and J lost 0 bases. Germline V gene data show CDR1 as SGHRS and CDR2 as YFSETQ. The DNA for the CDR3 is TGCGCCAGCAGCCCTCTGACTAGCGGAAGCTCCTACGAGCAGTACTTC. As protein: CASSPLTSGSSYEQYF.

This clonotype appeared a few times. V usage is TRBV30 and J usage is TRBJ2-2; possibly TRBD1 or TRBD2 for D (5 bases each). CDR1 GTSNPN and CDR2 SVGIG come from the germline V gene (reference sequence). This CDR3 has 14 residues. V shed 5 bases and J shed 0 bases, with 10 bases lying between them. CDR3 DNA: TGTGCCTGGGGGGGAGTGGCGAACACCGGGGAGCTGTTTTTT. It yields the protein CAWGGVANTGELFF.

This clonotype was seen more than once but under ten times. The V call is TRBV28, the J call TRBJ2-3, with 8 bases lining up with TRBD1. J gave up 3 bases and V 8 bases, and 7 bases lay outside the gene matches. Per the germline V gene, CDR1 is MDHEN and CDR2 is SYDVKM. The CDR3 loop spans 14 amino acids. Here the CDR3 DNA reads TGTGCCAGCCTCACGACAGGGGAAACAGATACGCAGTATTTT. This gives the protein CASLTTGETDTQYF.

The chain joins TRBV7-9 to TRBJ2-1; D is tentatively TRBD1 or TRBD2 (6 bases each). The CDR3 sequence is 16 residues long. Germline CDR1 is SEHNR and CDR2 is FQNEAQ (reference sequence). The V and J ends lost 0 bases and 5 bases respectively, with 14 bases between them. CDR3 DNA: TGTGCCAGCAGCTTAGCGCCTAGGGGGGCAAACAATGAGCAGTTCTTC. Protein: CASSLAPRGANNEQFF.

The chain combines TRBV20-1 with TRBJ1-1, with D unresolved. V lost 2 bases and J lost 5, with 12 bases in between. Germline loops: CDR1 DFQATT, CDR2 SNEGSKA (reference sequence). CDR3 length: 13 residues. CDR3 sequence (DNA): TGCAGTGCTAGAAACCAGGCAAATACTGAAGCTTTCTTT. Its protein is CSARNQANTEAFF.

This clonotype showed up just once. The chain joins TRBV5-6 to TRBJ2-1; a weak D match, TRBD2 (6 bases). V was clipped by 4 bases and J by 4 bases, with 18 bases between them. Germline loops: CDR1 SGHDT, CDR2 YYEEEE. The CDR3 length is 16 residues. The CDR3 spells CASSPGGGSQYNEQFF. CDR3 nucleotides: TGTGCCAGCAGCCCGGGTGGAGGGTCCCAGTACAATGAGCAGTTCTTC.

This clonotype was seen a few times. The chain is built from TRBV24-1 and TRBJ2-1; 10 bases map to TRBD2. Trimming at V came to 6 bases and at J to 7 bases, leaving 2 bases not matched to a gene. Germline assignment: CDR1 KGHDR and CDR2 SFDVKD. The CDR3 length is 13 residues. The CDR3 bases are TGTGCCACCAGTATAGCGGGAGGTAATGAGCAGTTCTTC. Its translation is CATSIAGGNEQFF.

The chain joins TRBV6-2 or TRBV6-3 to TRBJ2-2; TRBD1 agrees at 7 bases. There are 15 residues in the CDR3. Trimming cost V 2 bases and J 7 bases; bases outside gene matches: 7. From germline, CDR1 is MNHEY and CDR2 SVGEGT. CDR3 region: CASSYLQGYGGELFF. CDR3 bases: TGTGCCAGCAGTTACCTACAGGGGTACGGCGGGGAGCTGTTTTTT.

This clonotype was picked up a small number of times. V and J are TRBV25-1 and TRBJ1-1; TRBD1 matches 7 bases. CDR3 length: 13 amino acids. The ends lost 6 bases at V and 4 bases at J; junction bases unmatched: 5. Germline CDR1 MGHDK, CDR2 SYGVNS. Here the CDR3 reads CASRASGGTEAFF. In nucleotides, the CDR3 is TGTGCCAGCAGAGCGTCAGGGGGCACTGAAGCTTTCTTT.

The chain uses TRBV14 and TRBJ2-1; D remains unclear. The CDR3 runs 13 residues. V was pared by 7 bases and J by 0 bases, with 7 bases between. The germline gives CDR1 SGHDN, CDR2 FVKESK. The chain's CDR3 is CASTFSSYNEQFF. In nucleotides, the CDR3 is TGTGCCAGCACCTTCAGCTCCTACAATGAGCAGTTCTTC.

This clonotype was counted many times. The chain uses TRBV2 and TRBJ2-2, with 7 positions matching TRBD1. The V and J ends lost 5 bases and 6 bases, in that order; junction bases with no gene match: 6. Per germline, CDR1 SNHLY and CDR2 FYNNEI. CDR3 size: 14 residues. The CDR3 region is CASSLRQGPGELFF. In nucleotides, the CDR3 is TGTGCCAGCAGTCTCAGACAGGGCCCCGGGGAGCTGTTTTTT. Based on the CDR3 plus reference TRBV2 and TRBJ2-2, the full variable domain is EPEVTQTPSHQVTQMGQEVILRCVPISNHLYFYWYRQILGQKVEFLVSFYNNEISEKSEIFDDQFSVERPDGSNFTLKIRSTKLEDSAMYFCASSLRQGPGELFFGEGSRLTVL.

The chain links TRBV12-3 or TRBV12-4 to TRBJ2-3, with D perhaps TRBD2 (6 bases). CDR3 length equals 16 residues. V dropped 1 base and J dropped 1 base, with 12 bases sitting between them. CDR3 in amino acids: CASSLGSPGGTDTQYF. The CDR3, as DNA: TGTGCCAGCAGTTTAGGGAGCCCGGGGGGCACAGATACGCAGTATTTT.

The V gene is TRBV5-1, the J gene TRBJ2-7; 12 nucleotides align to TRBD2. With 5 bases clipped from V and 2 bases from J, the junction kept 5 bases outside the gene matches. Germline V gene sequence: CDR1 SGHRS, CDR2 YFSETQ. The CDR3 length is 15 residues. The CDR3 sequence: CASRRTSGAAYEQYF. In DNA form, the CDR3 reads TGCGCCAGCAGGCGGACTAGCGGGGCGGCCTACGAGCAGTACTTC.

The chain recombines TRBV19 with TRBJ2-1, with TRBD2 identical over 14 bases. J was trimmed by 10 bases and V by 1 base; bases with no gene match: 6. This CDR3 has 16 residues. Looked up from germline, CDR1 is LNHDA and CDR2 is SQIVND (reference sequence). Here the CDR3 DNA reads TGTGCCAGTAGTATAGGTGGACTAGCGGGAGGCGGGGAGCAGTTCTTC. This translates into CASSIGGLAGGGEQFF. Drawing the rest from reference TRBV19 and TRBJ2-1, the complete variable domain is DGGITQSPKYLFRKEGQNVTLSCEQNLNHDAMYWYRQDPGQGLRLIYYSQIVNDFQKGDIAEGYSVSREKKESFPLTVTSAQKNPTAFYLCASSIGGLAGGGEQFFGPGTRLTVL.

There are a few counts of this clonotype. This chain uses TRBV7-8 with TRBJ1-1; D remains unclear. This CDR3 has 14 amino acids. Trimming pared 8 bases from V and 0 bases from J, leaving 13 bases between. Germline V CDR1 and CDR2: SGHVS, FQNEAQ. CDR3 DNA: TGTGCCAGCGGTCACCGGAACCTGAACACTGAAGCTTTCTTT. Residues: CASGHRNLNTEAFF. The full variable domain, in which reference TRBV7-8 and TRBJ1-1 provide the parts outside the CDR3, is GAGVSQSPRYKVAKRGQDVALRCDPISGHVSLFWYQQALGQGPEFLTYFQNEAQLDKSGLPSDRFFAERPEGSVSTLKIQRTQQEDSAVYLCASGHRNLNTEAFFGQGTRLTVV.

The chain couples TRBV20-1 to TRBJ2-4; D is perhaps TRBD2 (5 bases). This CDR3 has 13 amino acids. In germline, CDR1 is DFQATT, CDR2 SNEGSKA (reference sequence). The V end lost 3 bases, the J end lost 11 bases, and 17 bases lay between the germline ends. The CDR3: CSAREPTGIVQYF. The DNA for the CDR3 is TGCAGTGCTAGGGAACCCACGGGGATTGTTCAGTACTTC.

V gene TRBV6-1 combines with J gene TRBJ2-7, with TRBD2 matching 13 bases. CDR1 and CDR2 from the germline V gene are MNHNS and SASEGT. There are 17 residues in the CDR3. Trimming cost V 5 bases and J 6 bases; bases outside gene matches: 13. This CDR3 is CASSRRHLLAGGGEQYF. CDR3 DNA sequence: TGTGCCAGCAGTCGGAGACACTTACTAGCGGGAGGGGGCGAGCAGTACTTC.

CDR3 loop: CASSESGLAGLWTDTQYF. CDR3 nucleotides: TGCGCCAGCAGTGAGTCTGGGCTAGCGGGACTGTGGACAGATACGCAGTATTTT. The chain couples TRBV10-2 to TRBJ2-3; TRBD2 agrees at 9 bases. J was trimmed by 3 bases and V by 0 bases; bases with no gene match: 10. CDR1 and CDR2 (germline): WSHSY, SAAADI. CDR3 length: 18 amino acids.

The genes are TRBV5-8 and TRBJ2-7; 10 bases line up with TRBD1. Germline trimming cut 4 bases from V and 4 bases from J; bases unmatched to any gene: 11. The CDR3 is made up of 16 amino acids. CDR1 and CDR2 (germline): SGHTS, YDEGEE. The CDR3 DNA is TGTGCCAGCAGCCACCTAGTGACAGGGGGCGCGTACGAGCAGTACTTC. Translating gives CASSHLVTGGAYEQYF.

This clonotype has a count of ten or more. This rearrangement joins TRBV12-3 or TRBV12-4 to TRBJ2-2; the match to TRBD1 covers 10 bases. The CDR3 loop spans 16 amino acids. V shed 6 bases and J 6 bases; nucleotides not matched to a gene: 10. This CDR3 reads CASSHVPGQGSGELFF. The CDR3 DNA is TGTGCCAGCAGCCACGTCCCGGGACAGGGGTCCGGGGAGCTGTTTTTT.